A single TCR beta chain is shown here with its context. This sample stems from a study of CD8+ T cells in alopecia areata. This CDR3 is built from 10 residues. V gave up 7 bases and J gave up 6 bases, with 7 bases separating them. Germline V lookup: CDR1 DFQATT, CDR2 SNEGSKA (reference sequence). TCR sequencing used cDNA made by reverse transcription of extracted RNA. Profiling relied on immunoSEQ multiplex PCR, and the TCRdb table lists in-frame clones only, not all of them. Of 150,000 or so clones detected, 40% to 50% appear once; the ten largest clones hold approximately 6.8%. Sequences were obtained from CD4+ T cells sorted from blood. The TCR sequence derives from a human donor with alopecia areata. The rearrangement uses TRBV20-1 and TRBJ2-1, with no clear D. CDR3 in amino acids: CSGHLNEQFF. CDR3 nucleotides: TGCAGTGGACATCTCAATGAGCAGTTCTTC.